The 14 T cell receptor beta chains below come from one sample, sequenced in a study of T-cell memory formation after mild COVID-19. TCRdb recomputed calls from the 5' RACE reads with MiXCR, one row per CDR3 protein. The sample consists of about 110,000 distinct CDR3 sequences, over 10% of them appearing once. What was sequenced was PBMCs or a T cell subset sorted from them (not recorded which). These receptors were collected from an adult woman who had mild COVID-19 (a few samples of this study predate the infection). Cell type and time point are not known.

The CDR3 sequence is CASSLSGRTETQYF. The CDR3 DNA reads as TGTGCCAGCAGTCTCAGCGGGAGGACAGAGACCCAGTACTTC. The J gene is TRBJ2-5, the V gene TRBV6-5, with TRBD2 identical over 9 bases. CDR3 size: 14 residues. Germline lookup yields CDR1 MNHEY and CDR2 SVGAGI. V was pared by 5 bases and J by 4 bases, with 5 bases of the junction left unmatched.

CDR3 sequence reads: CASSELTGNTGELFF. CDR3 nucleotides: TGTGCCAGCAGTGAATTGACAGGGAACACCGGGGAGCTGTTTTTT. The chain uses TRBV2 and TRBJ2-2; D is possibly TRBD1 (6 bases). This CDR3 has 15 amino acids. CDR1 is SNHLY and CDR2 is FYNNEI in the germline V gene. V lost 2 bases and J lost 1, with 8 bases in between.

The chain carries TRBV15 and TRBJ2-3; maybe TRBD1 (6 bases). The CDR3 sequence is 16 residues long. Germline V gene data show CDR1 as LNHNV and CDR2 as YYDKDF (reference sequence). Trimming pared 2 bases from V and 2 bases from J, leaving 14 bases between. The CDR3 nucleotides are TGTGCCACCAGCAGATCTCGGGACACCATCACAGATACGCAGTATTTT. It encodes CATSRSRDTITDTQYF.

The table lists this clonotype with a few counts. CDR3 sequence (DNA): TGCAGCGTTCTGGTCTTGACAGGTTCCTACGAGCAGTACTTC. Translation gives CSVLVLTGSYEQYF. The V call is TRBV29-1, the J call TRBJ2-7; a possible D gene is TRBD1 (6 bases). This CDR3 region has 14 residues. Germline V gene data show CDR1 as SQVTM and CDR2 as ANQGSEA. V was cut by 5 bases and J by 1 base, with 15 bases left in between.

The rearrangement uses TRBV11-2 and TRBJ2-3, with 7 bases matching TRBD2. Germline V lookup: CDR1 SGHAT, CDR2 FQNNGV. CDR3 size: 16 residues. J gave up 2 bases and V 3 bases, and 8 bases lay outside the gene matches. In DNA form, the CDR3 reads TGTGCCAGCAGCTTTAGAGGGAGGGCCGTCACAGATACGCAGTATTTT. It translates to CASSFRGRAVTDTQYF.

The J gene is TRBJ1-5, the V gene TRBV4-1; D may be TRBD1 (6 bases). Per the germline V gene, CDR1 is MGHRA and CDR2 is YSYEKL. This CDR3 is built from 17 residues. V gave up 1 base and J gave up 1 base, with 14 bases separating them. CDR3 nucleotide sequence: TGCGCCAGCAGCCAAGTCCACAGGGTACGAAGCAATCAGCCCCAGCATTTT. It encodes CASSQVHRVRSNQPQHF.

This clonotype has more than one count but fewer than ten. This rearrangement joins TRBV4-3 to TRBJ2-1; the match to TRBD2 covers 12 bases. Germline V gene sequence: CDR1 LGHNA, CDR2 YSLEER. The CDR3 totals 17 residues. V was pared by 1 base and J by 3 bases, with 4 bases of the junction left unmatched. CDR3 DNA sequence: TGCGCCAGCAGCCAAGGGACTAGCGGGATGGTCTACAATGAGCAGTTCTTC. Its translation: CASSQGTSGMVYNEQFF.

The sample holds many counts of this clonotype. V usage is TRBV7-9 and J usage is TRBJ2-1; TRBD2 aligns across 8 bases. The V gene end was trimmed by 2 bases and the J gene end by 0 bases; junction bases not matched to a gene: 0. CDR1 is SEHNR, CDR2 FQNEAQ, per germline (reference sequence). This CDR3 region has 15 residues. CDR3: CASSLLAGSYNEQFF. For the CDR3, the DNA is TGTGCCAGCAGCTTACTAGCGGGCTCCTACAATGAGCAGTTCTTC.

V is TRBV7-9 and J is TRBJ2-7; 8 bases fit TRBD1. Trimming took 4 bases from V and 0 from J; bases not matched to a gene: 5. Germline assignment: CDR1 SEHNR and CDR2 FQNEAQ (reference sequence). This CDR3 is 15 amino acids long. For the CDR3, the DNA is TGTGCCAGCAGCTCCCGGACAGGGATCTCCTACGAGCAGTACTTC. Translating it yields CASSSRTGISYEQYF.

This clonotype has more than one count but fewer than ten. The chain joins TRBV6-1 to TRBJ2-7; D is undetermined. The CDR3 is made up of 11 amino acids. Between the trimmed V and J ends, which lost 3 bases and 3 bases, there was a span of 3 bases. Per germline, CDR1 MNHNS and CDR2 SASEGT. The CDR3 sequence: CASSENYEQYF. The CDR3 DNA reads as TGTGCCAGCAGTGAGAACTACGAGCAGTACTTC.

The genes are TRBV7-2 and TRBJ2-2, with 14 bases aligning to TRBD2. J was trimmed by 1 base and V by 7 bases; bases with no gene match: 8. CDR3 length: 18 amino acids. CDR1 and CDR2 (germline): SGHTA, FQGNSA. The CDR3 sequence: CASTLEGLAGVNTGELFF. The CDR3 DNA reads TGTGCCAGCACTCTAGAGGGACTAGCGGGGGTGAACACCGGGGAGCTGTTTTTT.

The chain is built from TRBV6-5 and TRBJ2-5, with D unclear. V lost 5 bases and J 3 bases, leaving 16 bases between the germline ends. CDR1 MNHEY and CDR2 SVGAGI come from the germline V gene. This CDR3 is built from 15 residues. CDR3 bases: TGTGCCAGCAGTCAAAGTATATCCCCTAAAGAGACCCAGTACTTC. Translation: CASSQSISPKETQYF.

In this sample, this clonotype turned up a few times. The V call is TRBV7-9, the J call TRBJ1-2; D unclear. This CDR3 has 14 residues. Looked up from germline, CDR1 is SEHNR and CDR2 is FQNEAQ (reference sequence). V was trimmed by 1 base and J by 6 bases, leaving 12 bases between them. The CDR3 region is CASSLGEPRDGYTF. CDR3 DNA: TGTGCCAGCAGCTTAGGTGAGCCTAGGGATGGCTACACCTTC.

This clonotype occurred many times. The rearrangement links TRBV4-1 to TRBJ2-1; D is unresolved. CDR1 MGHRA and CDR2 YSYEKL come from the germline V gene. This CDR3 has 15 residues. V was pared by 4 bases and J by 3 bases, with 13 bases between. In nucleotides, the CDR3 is TGCGCCAGCAGCCCTACTGACCTTGTCTACAATGAGCAGTTCTTC. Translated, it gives CASSPTDLVYNEQFF.